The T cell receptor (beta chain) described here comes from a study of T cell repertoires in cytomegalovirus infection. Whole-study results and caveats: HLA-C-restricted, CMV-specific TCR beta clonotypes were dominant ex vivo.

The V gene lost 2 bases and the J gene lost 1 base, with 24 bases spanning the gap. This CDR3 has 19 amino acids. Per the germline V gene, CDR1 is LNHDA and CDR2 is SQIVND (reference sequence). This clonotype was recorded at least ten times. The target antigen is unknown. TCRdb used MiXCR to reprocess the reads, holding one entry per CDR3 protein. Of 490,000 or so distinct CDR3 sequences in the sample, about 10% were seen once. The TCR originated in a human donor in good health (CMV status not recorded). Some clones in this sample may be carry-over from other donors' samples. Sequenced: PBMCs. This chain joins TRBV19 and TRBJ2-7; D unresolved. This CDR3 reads CASSIILIRAGSDSYEQYF. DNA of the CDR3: TGTGCCAGTAGTATAATTCTTATTAGGGCAGGATCTGATTCCTACGAGCAGTACTTC.